The 13 T cell receptor beta chains given below trace back to one sample, sequenced in a study of blood T cell repertoires in COVID-19. Sequenced by immunoSEQ multiplex PCR; TCRdb stores in-frame clones only, minus some. The sample comprises about 57,000 clones, about 85% of which are singletons, and around a fifth rests with the top ten. Sequences were obtained from peripheral blood. These receptors were collected from a woman aged 80 or older with COVID-19, enrolled during active disease.

The gene calls are TRBV2 and TRBJ1-1; unclear D gene. This CDR3 has 12 residues. Germline CDR1 is SNHLY and CDR2 is FYNNEI. The germline V and J ends were trimmed by 6 bases and 8 bases, with 13 bases remaining between them. Here the CDR3 DNA reads TGTGCCAGCAGGGCGGGGTCTGGGGAAGCTTTCTTT. It specifies CASRAGSGEAFF.

The genes are TRBV6-6 and TRBJ2-7, with TRBD2 as a possible D gene (6 bases). Germline values: CDR1 MNHNY, CDR2 SVGAGI (reference sequence). The CDR3 loop spans 13 amino acids. The ends were cut back, 2 bases at V and 5 bases at J, with 10 bases in the middle. The DNA for the CDR3 is TGTGCCAGCAGTTACGGATCGGGGGACGAGCAGTACTTC. Translation gives CASSYGSGDEQYF.

The rearrangement links TRBV27 to TRBJ2-7, with 11 bases aligning to TRBD2. The CDR3 has 15 amino acids. The J segment lost 7 bases and the V segment lost 3 bases, leaving 8 bases of the junction unmatched. The germline V gene encodes CDR1 MNHEY and CDR2 SMNVEV (reference sequence). The DNA for the CDR3 is TGTGCCAGCAGTTTGGCTAGCGGGGGGACTTTTGAGCAGTACTTC. This encodes CASSLASGGTFEQYF.

The chain joins TRBV10-1 to TRBJ2-5; TRBD2 matches at 7 bases. The CDR3 totals 15 residues. The germline gives CDR1 WNHNN, CDR2 SYGVQD (reference sequence). J gave up 4 bases and V 3 bases, and 8 bases lay outside the gene matches. DNA for the CDR3: TGCGCCAGCAGTGACGGGCTGGGGGGGAGAGAGACCCAGTACTTC. Translation: CASSDGLGGRETQYF.

This sequence joins TRBV29-1 and TRBJ2-7, with TRBD1 identical over 9 bases. This CDR3 is built from 12 residues. Germline V lookup: CDR1 SQVTM, CDR2 ANQGSEA. Unmatched junction bases numbered 5, after V lost 6 bases and J lost 5 bases. CDR3 region: CSVEGQGHEQYF. DNA for the CDR3: TGCAGCGTAGAGGGACAGGGACACGAGCAGTACTTC.

The V gene is TRBV6-5, the J gene TRBJ2-7, with 7 nucleotides matching TRBD1. V dropped 6 bases and J dropped 4; count of bases not matched to a gene: 9. Germline CDR1 MNHEY, CDR2 SVGAGI. The CDR3 has 14 amino acids. CDR3 loop: CASRKQGNVYEQYF. CDR3 coding DNA: TGTGCCAGCAGGAAACAGGGGAATGTGTACGAGCAGTACTTC.

CDR3 sequence: CASSPPVGRLNTEAFF. In DNA, the CDR3 is TGTGCCAGCTCACCACCGGTCGGCAGGTTAAACACTGAAGCTTTCTTT. The chain links TRBV18 to TRBJ1-1; D gene uncertain. CDR1 and CDR2 (germline): KGHSH, LQKENI. V was cut by 0 bases and J by 2 bases, with 13 bases left in between. The CDR3 covers 16 residues. Filled out from reference TRBV18 and TRBJ1-1, the complete variable domain reads NAGVMQNPRHLVRRRGQEARLRCSPMKGHSHVYWYRQLPEEGLKFMVYLQKENIIDESGMPKERFSAEFPKEGPSILRIQQVVRGDSAAYFCASSPPVGRLNTEAFFGQGTRLTVV.

The genes are TRBV25-1 and TRBJ1-3; 7 positions match TRBD1. CDR1 MGHDK and CDR2 SYGVNS come from the germline V gene. Losses at the gene ends were 3 bases for V and 2 bases for J; bases not matched to a gene: 4. The CDR3 totals 15 residues. The CDR3 sequence is CASSDSQGTGNTIYF. The CDR3, as DNA: TGTGCCAGCAGTGATTCACAGGGGACTGGAAACACCATATATTTT.

The gene calls are TRBV6-5 and TRBJ2-1; no reliable D call. Trimming stripped 8 bases from V and 7 bases from J, with 9 bases between. Germline V CDR1 and CDR2: MNHEY, SVGAGI. The CDR3 extends over 11 amino acids. The CDR3 spells CASFSRNEQFF. DNA of the CDR3: TGTGCCAGCTTCTCTCGGAATGAGCAGTTCTTC.

The chain employs TRBV7-2 and TRBJ2-1; TRBD2 matches at 10 bases. This CDR3 has 16 amino acids. V was pared by 4 bases and J by 4 bases, with 7 bases of the junction left unmatched. Looked up from germline, CDR1 is SGHTA and CDR2 is FQGNSA. CDR3 sequence (DNA): TGTGCCAGCAGCTACGAGAGGACTAGCGGTTACAATGAGCAGTTCTTC. Translated: CASSYERTSGYNEQFF.

The V and J genes are TRBV27 and TRBJ2-5, with 12 bases aligning to TRBD1. The CDR3 has 15 amino acids. CDR1 and CDR2 from the germline V gene are MNHEY and SMNVEV (reference sequence). J was trimmed by 5 bases and V by 3 bases; bases with no gene match: 4. The CDR3 protein is CASSFTGTGGETQYF. Here the CDR3 DNA reads TGTGCCAGCAGTTTTACCGGGACAGGGGGCGAGACCCAGTACTTC.

This chain connects TRBV11-2 to TRBJ1-1; possibly TRBD1 for D (5 bases). Germline V gene data show CDR1 as SGHAT and CDR2 as FQNNGV. The CDR3 has 15 amino acids. Trimming cost V 8 bases and J 2 bases, with 18 bases left between them. The CDR3: CASLNQGRGNTEAFF. The DNA of the CDR3 is TGTGCCAGCCTTAATCAGGGTAGAGGAAACACTGAAGCTTTCTTT.

The V call is TRBV25-1, the J call TRBJ2-5, with a possible D match to TRBD2 (6 bases). The CDR3 contains 16 residues. Germline V gene sequence: CDR1 MGHDK, CDR2 SYGVNS. V was clipped by 1 base and J by 4 bases, with 16 bases between them. Here the CDR3 DNA reads TGTGCCAGCAGTGAATTTTCGACACTGGGGGGAGAGACCCAGTACTTC. It specifies CASSEFSTLGGETQYF.